This T cell receptor (beta chain) originates from a study of cytomegalovirus exposure and HLA in healthy donors. Findings and limits, study-wide: Subsequent analysis revealed that first-cohort TCR clusters tended to co-occur in the 120 or so validation repertoires. Most sequenced TCRs were rare (though some public TCRs occurred in many donors). High sensitivity and specificity were reportedly achieved when the classifier diagnosed cytomegalovirus status. Cytomegalovirus association was listed for about 170 TCR beta chains.

Comments on this clone: The antigen remains unidentified.

Looked up from germline, CDR1 is MDHEN and CDR2 is SYDVKM. The CDR3 is 11 residues long. V lost 5 bases, J lost 7 bases, and 6 bases lay in between. Some clones are missing from TCRdb's copy, which holds only in-frame ones; the method was immunoSEQ multiplex PCR. Here the sample spans 200,000 to 250,000 clones, approximately 90% being singletons. This clonotype originated in a woman aged 18-29 years in good health and CMV-seronegative. What was sequenced was PBMCs. V gene TRBV28 combines with J gene TRBJ2-1; D is ambiguous. CDR3 protein: CASSLVNEQFF. The CDR3 DNA sequence: TGTGCCAGCAGTCTAGTGAATGAGCAGTTCTTC.